This passage covers 4 T cell receptor beta chains from one sample sequenced in a study of shared clonotypes between healthy human individuals. Libraries were prepared by immunoSEQ multiplex PCR; TCRdb keeps only in-frame clonotypes and omits some of them. The data show tens of thousands of clones, about 61% seen once. Sequences were obtained from memory CD8+ T cells sorted from blood. Subset specified: CD45RO+ cells pooled with CCR7-negative TemRA cells. The receptors originated from a man aged 25 to 45 in good health.

The V and J genes are TRBV5-6 and TRBJ1-2, with a possible D match to TRBD1 (6 bases). The CDR3 extends over 16 amino acids. The germline V gene encodes CDR1 SGHDT and CDR2 YYEEEE. V was pared by 4 bases and J by 5 bases, with 21 bases between. CDR3 nucleotide sequence: TGTGCCAGCAGCCCGGGGGGCCCGGGACGGACGTATGGCTACACCTTC. It specifies CASSPGGPGRTYGYTF.

The chain combines TRBV7-2 with TRBJ2-1, with TRBD2 as a possible D gene (6 bases). The CDR3 loop spans 15 amino acids. Between the trimmed V and J ends, which lost 5 bases and 0 bases, there was a span of 11 bases. Looked up from germline, CDR1 is SGHTA and CDR2 is FQGNSA. CDR3 protein: CASSPGLFSYNEQFF. DNA for the CDR3: TGTGCCAGCAGCCCGGGACTGTTCTCCTACAATGAGCAGTTCTTC.

The V gene is TRBV29-1, the J gene TRBJ1-1, with D possibly TRBD1 on 5 matching bases. CDR1 SQVTM and CDR2 ANQGSEA come from the germline V gene. The CDR3 consists of 11 residues. The V gene lost 6 bases and the J gene lost 11 bases, with 16 bases spanning the gap. The CDR3 here is CSVTFIGVAFF. The CDR3 DNA sequence: TGCAGCGTAACTTTTATAGGGGTCGCTTTCTTT. Variable domain in full (rest from reference TRBV29-1 and TRBJ1-1): SAVISQKPSRDICQRGTSLTIQCQVDSQVTMMFWYRQQPGQSLTLIATANQGSEATYESGFVIDKFPISRPNLTFSTLTVSNMSPEDSSIYLCSVTFIGVAFFGQGTRLTVV.

V gene TRBV27 combines with J gene TRBJ2-7; 7 bases are a match to TRBD2. The V gene's germline CDR1 is MNHEY and CDR2 SMNVEV (reference sequence). V gave up 6 bases and J gave up 3 bases; unmatched junction bases: 11. The CDR3 is 15 amino acids. The CDR3 DNA reads as TGTGCCAGCAGGAGGAGCGGGAATTCGAACTACGAGCAGTACTTC. It encodes CASRRSGNSNYEQYF.